The sequence of this TCR beta chain was determined in a study of blood T cell repertoires in COVID-19. At the level of the study: Samples representing acute and convalescent COVID-19 were sourced from the United States, Italy and Spain. PBMCs, B-cell-depleted T cells, or T cells provided the cDNA or gDNA that made up the material.

How the authors handled the data: Amplification of reference gene primers was used by the study to estimate nucleated cell counts. Produced via immunoSEQ multiplex PCR; TCRdb's table is partial and in-frame only. D and trimming were read from the DNA, whereas the V and J calls and clone size are those reported in that table. The table includes a few hundred thousand clones, roughly 90% detected once. The germline V gene encodes CDR1 MNHEY and CDR2 SVGAGI. The length of the CDR3 is 13 residues. Trimming removed 6 bases at V and 0 bases at J, with 6 bases between. The study assigned cohorts using participant-reported clinical history.

Sequencing input: PBMCs or T cells enriched from blood (not recorded which). The chain employs TRBV6-5 and TRBJ1-3; D not certain. The TCR comes from a woman in her 30s who had recovered from COVID-19. This chain's CDR3 is CASSPNSGNTIYF. The CDR3 bases are TGTGCCAGCAGCCCCAACTCTGGAAACACCATATATTTT.